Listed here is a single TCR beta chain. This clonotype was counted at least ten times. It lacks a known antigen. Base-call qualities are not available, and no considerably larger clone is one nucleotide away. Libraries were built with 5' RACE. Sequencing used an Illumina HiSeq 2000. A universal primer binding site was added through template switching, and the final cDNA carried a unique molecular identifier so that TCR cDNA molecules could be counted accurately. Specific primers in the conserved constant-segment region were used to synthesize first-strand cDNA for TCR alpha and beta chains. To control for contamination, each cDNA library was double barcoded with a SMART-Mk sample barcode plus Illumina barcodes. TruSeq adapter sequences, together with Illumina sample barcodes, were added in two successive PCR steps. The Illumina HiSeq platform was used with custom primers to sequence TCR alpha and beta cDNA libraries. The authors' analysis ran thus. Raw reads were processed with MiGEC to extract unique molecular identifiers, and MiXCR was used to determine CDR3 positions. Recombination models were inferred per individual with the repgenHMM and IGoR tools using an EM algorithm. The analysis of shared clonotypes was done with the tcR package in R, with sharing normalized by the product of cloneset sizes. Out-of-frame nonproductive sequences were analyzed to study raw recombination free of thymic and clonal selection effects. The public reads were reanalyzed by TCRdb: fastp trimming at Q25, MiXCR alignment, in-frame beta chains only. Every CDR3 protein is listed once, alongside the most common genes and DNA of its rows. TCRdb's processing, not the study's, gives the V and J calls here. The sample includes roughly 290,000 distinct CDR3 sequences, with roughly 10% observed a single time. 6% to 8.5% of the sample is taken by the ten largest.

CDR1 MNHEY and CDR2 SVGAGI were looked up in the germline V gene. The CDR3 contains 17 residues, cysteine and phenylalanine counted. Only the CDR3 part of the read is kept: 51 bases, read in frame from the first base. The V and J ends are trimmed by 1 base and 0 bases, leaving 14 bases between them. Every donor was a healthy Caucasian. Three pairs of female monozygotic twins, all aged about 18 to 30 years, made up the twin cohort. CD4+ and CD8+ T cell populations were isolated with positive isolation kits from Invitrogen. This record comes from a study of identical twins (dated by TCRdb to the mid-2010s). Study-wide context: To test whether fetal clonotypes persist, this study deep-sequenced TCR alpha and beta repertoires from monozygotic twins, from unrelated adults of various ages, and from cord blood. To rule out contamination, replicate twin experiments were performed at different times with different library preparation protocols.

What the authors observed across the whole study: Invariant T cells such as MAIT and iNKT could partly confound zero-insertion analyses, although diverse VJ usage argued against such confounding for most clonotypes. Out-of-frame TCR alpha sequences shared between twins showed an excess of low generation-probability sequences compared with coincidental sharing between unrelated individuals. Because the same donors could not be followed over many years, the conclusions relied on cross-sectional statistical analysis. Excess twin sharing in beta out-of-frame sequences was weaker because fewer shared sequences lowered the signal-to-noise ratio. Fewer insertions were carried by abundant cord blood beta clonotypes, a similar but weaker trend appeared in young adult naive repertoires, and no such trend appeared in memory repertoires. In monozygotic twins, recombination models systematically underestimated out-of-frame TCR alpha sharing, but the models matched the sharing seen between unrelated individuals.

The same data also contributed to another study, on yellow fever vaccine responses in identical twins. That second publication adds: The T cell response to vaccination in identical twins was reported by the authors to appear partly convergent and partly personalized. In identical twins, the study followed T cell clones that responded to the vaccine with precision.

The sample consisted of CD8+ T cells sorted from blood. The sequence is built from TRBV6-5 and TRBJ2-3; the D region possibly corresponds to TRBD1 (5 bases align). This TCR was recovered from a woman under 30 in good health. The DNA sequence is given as TGTGCCAGCAGTTACTTGGGGCAAAAGTCTAGCACAGATACGCAGTATTTT. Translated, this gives CASSYLGQKSSTDTQYF.